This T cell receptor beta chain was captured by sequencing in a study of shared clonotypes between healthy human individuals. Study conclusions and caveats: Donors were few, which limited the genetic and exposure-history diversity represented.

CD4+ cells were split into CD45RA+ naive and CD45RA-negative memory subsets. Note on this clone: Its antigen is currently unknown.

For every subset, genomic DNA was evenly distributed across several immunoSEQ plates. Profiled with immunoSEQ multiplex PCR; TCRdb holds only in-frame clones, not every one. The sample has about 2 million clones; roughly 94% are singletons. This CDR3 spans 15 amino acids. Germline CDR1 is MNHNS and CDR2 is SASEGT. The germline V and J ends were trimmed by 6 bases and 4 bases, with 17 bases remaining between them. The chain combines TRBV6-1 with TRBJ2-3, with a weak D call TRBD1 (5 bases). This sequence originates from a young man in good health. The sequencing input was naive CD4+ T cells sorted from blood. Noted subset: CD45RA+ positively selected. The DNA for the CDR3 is TGTGCCAGCAGCGTGGAAGGGGCAAGGGCAGATACGCAGTATTTT. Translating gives CASSVEGARADTQYF.